This T cell receptor beta chain was retrieved from a study of identifying expanded T cells in peripheral blood. There are 13 residues in the CDR3. The V gene lost 6 bases and the J gene lost 3 bases, with 12 bases spanning the gap. In germline, CDR1 is SGHRS, CDR2 YFSETQ. With regard to this clone: Its target is not known.

During the collection period, no donor immune events like infections were recorded. Repertoires were generated with immunoSEQ multiplex PCR, while TCRdb's copy carries only in-frame clones and drops some. The data show some 72,000 clones, almost 90% seen once. Study results and caveats: Variance in clone template counts between approximately 2-week samples significantly increased with total template count across all healthy donors. About 1.3 clones differed between technical replicates, versus approximately 16 and 20 over time.

This TCR was recovered from a person aged 18-70 years in good health. Sequenced material: blood. The genes are TRBV5-1 and TRBJ1-1, with TRBD1 as a possible D gene (6 bases). The DNA for the CDR3 is TGCGCCAGCACCGGGGGCGCGGACACTGAAGCTTTCTTT. Encoded protein: CASTGGADTEAFF.